Given below is one TCR beta chain in context. The target of this receptor is not known. Base qualities are missing; no much larger clone stands one base away. Libraries were constructed by the immunoSEQ multiplex PCR assay. A mixture of 60 forward primers for TCR Vbeta segments and 13 reverse primers for TCR Jbeta segments was used in the multiplex PCR. A multiplex PCR assay on genomic DNA amplified the CDR3 region of rearranged TCR beta genes. The Illumina HiSeq System was used to sequence the amplified TCR beta libraries as 87-base-pair reads. The published analysis was carried out like this. Across the 700 or so repertoires, a later analysis counted roughly 77 million unique TCR beta chains, some 11 million of which were shared by at least two donors. A nearest-neighbor algorithm error-corrected the raw reads and collapsed the reads into unique sequences, merging closely related sequences to remove PCR and sequencing errors. CDR3 sequences were aligned to IMGT reference sequences to assign V, D and J gene segments. For a sequence to be retained, a match of at least six nucleotides to both a V gene segment and a J gene segment was required. A rearrangement was called productive if the CDR3 had no stop codons and remained in frame with V and J, and every other rearrangement was called non-productive. CDR3 was defined by IMGT convention, running from the second conserved V-encoded cysteine to the conserved J-encoded phenylalanine. Sequences without an unambiguous match to a single V gene segment were excluded from the earlier analysis of a few hundred of the donors. In an earlier analysis of approximately 590 of the donors, a V segment was called functional when productive rearrangements were above 56.7%, and segregating when the standard deviation between donors exceeded 5%. A statistical classification framework was developed to diagnose cytomegalovirus status using the catalog of TCR beta chain sequences. A later analysis assigned V and J genes by comparing TCR nucleotide sequences with IMGT/GENE-DB human TR gene sequences. In a later analysis, CDR3 sequences and most-parsimonious VDJ recombination scenarios were assigned using the TCRdist pipeline. In a later analysis, each TCR beta chain was defined by its CDR3 amino acid sequence together with its V-gene family, and reads without a unique V-gene family were excluded. As a way to deal with suspected cross-contamination and a sequencing artifact, a later analysis dropped nearly 600 nucleotide sequences that were highly shared and had low generation probability. In a later analysis, a clonal expansion index for each public chain was calculated from normalized within-repertoire ranks of inferred template counts. In a later analysis, generation probabilities were computed with a VDJ recombination model fitted to out-of-frame rearrangements, and the resulting probabilities were checked against IGoR. Hypergeometric tests were used in a later analysis to score TCR-TCR, TCR-HLA and TCR-CMV co-occurrence, with a repertoire-size bias correction applied to the TCR pairs. To estimate false discovery rates, a later analysis permuted the HLA or CMV assignments 20 times. In a later analysis, co-occurring TCRs were grouped using DBSCAN, and TCRdist sequence similarity was added for clustering within HLA-allele-positive subsets. Repertoires with fewer than 30,000 or more than 120,000 public chains were left out of co-occurrence clustering, as were about five repertoires with anomalous nucleotide sharing. TCRdb re-hosts the immuneACCESS table, in-frame sequences only. Its copies lack some clones; in the studies checked, an unresolved V gene accounts for under half of them, and the cause for the rest is not known. V and J calls and clone size come straight from that table; D and trimming were deduced from the DNA. Counted in this sample were approximately 89,000 clones; about three quarters of them appeared once. Of the sample, 9.5% to 13% is held by the ten largest clones.

From a lookup of the germline V gene, CDR1 and CDR2 are SGHRS and YFSETQ. The CDR3 starts with the cysteine, ends with the phenylalanine, and has 17 residues. CDR3 DNA is the only sequence kept; it has 51 bases, read in frame from the first base. The V end gives up 0 bases and the J end 4 bases, leaving 6 bases in the junction not matched to a gene. The cohort comprised 670 or so healthy bone marrow donors. At the time of sampling, every cohort member was nominally healthy, though immune exposures that went unrecorded were likely present. The donor tested CMV seropositive and was one of the 289 seropositive cohort members. A peripheral blood sample was provided by each donor, and peripheral blood mononuclear cells were used for TCR beta sequencing. The Qiagen DNeasy Blood Extraction Kit was used to extract genomic DNA from the blood cell samples. The record originates from a study of cytomegalovirus exposure and HLA in healthy donors (dated 2017 in TCRdb). With respect to the entire study: In an earlier analysis of roughly 500 of the donors, 276 Gb of sequence data and 90 million to 120 million unique TCR beta sequences from 150 million to 200 million T cells were reported. An early release that covered roughly 600 HLA-typed donors contained approximately 320 gigabases of sequencing data and tens of millions of unique TCR sequences. The aim of the study was to test whether cataloging public T cell receptors could identify signatures of past pathogen exposure. In a later genetic analysis, genome-wide SNP genotypes for about three fifths of the roughly 670 donors were used, and that subset was treated as a discovery cohort. To decide whether each TCR beta V gene segment behaved as functional or pseudogenic, an earlier analysis of approximately 590 of the donors relied on high-throughput TCR beta sequencing. A separate validation cohort of about 110 different subjects was used in addition to the approximately 640-subject first cohort. A later analysis re-examined previously published TCR beta repertoires from about 670 donors and added high-resolution HLA genotyping to investigate patterns of TCR occurrence. The study profiled the T cell repertoires of hundreds of subjects by immunosequencing and related them to cytomegalovirus serostatus. Among about 370 genotyped donors of the cohort, an average of roughly 230,000 unique TCR beta nucleotide sequences was sequenced per donor, of which 15% to 20% were non-productive. Both class I and class II loci were covered by HLA typing, at four-digit resolution. Five DR-DQ haplotypes were treated as single units for association and clustering because of strong linkage in the cohort. Typing coverage differed by locus: A, B, C, DRB1 and DQB1 were typed in about 629-630 donors, DQA1 in 500 to 550, DPA1 in 600 to 610, and DPB1 in just under 480. To predict cytomegalovirus infection status, the study brought together high-throughput TCR immunosequencing, statistical association of individual TCRs with disease status, and machine learning. All discovery cohort repertoires had been generated on a single sequencing platform. The genetic ancestry cluster associated with self-reported Caucasian donors included 81% of the roughly 400 genotyped donors. Rather than using new phenotypic data, the later analysis identified candidate immune exposures from TCR beta sequences and from how often those sequences occurred across donors. Donor age, sex, ethnicity and CMV serostatus were collected together with the repertoire data. What the work shows at the level of the full study, not this receptor alone: It was suggested by the authors that the approach could potentially be generalized to other disease states and immunological phenotypes. Compared with equally common non-associated chains, HLA-associated TCR beta chains in a later analysis were more clonally expanded and had lower generation probabilities. This cohort had only TCR beta chains sequenced, and the lack of alpha or paired-chain data limited which features could be detected. Because the 87-base-pair reads could not distinguish some IMGT-functional V segments, including TRBV6-2 and TRBV6-3, those segments were excluded. An association between a missense DCLRE1C variant and V-gene and J-gene trimming of TCR beta chains was found in a later genetic analysis and replicated in an independent cohort. Because HLA typing was unavailable for some donors at each locus, only the typed subset was used in association tests. Most TCR sequences were seen in very few donors, while some public TCRs were found in many individuals. When HLA alleles, especially DR and DQ, strongly co-occurred, TCR associations were difficult to assign to individual alleles. Correlated functional status among segregating V segments might reflect linkage disequilibrium, but an unknown experimental factor could not be ruled out. A further reported finding was that TCR beta sequences accurately predicted the HLA-A and HLA-B alleles for most subjects in the first cohort. Broadly in line with IMGT annotations, most TCR beta V segments showed up in productive rearrangements about 87% or about 30% of the time in an earlier analysis of around 550 of the donors. A later analysis found that TCR association rates varied across HLA loci, with DRB1 alleles showing the most associated TCRs and HLA-C alleles the fewest. Presence/absence analyses assumed roughly uniform sequencing depth across donors, an assumption that may not hold. Cytomegalovirus status was reported to be diagnosed by the classifier with high specificity and sensitivity in both the original and validation cohorts. A total of 150 to 200 TCR beta chains were listed by the study as associated with cytomegalovirus. Because counts were too low, some 17 rarely observed V segments, including chromosome 9 orphons, were left out of the earlier analysis of approximately 580 of the donors. CMV serostatus was the only immune exposure information available for the cohort. In a later analysis, most CMV-associated TCR beta chains were found to appear HLA-restricted, with HLA associations seemingly driven largely by CMV exposure. According to a later genetic analysis, donors in an Asian-associated ancestry cluster had fewer N-insertions in productive TCRs than the roughly 670-donor mean. In vitro tests confirmed that three of the cytomegalovirus-associated TCR beta chains recognize cytomegalovirus antigens. According to a later analysis, parvovirus B19, influenza, CMV and Epstein-Barr virus appeared linked to several top co-occurrence clusters. The sequencing pipeline was judged likely to have produced a cluster of highly shared sequence variants as a technical artifact. In a later analysis, some 18,000 TCR beta sequences were associated with specific HLA alleles at a false discovery rate of 0.05.

The chain is encoded by TRBV5-1 joined to TRBJ2-1, and TRBD2 matches 11 of the central bases. The receptor was derived from a man aged 25-40 years in good health and CMV-seropositive. The sequenced sample consisted of PBMCs. The CDR3 reads CASSLVPSGGTYNEQFF. The DNA sequence is TGCGCCAGCAGCTTGGTGCCTAGCGGGGGGACTTACAATGAGCAGTTCTTC.